A selection of T cell receptor beta chains follows, all from one sample in a study of T cells in localized non-small cell lung cancer. Only in-frame clones appear in the TCRdb table, and some are missing; sequencing was by immunoSEQ multiplex PCR. The sample has over a thousand clones; 22% are singletons. Sequences were derived from normal lung tissue next to the tumor, sampled before any cancer treatment. These receptors were taken from a woman aged 40-69 years with stage I lung adenocarcinoma. CDR3s include the opening cysteine and the closing phenylalanine or tryptophan. A D gene is named only where the DNA matches it firmly. The size entry is marked missing in some rows and otherwise reads once, few, many or a size class.

D,size,V,J,DNA,CDR3
NA,NA,TRBV28,TRBJ2-7,TGTGCCAGCCTTCCTACCAGGGCCTTCTCCTACGAGCAGTACTTC,CASLPTRAFSYEQYF
NA,NA,TRBV19,TRBJ1-2,TGTGCCAGTAGTATGGGCCTACAGGGCGGCTATGGCTACACCTTC,CASSMGLQGGYGYTF
NA,few,TRBV11-3,TRBJ2-1,TGTGCCAGCAGCCCGACCGGCGCTGGGAATGAGCAGTTCTTC,CASSPTGAGNEQFF
NA,NA,TRBV11-3,TRBJ1-1,TGTGCCAGCAGCCCTCGGAGGGGAGGCAGCACTGAAGCTTTCTTT,CASSPRRGGSTEAFF
TRBD2,NA,TRBV7-4,TRBJ2-3,TGTGCCAGCAGTTTAGCGGGACCTAGCACAGATACGCAGTATTTT,CASSLAGPSTDTQYF
TRBD1,NA,TRBV6-8,TRBJ1-1,TGTGCCAGCCACAGGGGGGGAGAGAACACTGAAGCTTTCTTT,CASHRGGENTEAFF
NA,few,TRBV28,TRBJ1-5,TGTGCCAGCAGTCCTCCCAATCAGCCCCAGCATTTT,CASSPPNQPQHF
NA,few,TRBV9,TRBJ2-7,TGTGCCAGCAGCCCCCATGGTAGCAGCTACGAGCAGTACTTC,CASSPHGSSYEQYF
NA,NA,TRBV9,TRBJ2-2,TGTGCCAGCATCCCGACAGCGAACACCGGGGAGCTGTTTTTT,CASIPTANTGELFF
NA,once,TRBV12-5,TRBJ2-5,TGTGCTAGTGGACGAGGTGGAGAGACCCAGTACTTC,CASGRGGETQYF
NA,medium-sized,TRBV11-3,TRBJ2-3,TGTGCCAGCAGCTTGGCAGGGCACAGCACAGATACGCAGTATTTT,CASSLAGHSTDTQYF
NA,NA,TRBV19,TRBJ1-5,TGTGCCAGTAGTATAGTGGGGAATCAGCCCCAGCATTTT,CASSIVGNQPQHF
NA,few,TRBV28,TRBJ2-3,TGTGCCAGCAGTTTCCGGGACTTTAGCACAGATACGCAGTATTTT,CASSFRDFSTDTQYF
NA,NA,TRBV28,TRBJ1-3,TGTGCCAGCAGTTTGTCAGCTTATAGCTCTGGAAACACCATATATTTT,CASSLSAYSSGNTIYF
NA,NA,TRBV18,TRBJ1-4,TGTGCCAGCTCACCGAATACAGGGTCTAATGAAAAACTGTTTTTT,CASSPNTGSNEKLFF
NA,medium-sized,TRBV9,TRBJ1-4,TGTGCCAGCAGCTCCTCCGGCGAGGTATTTGGAAAACTGTTTTTT,CASSSSGEVFGKLFF
NA,NA,TRBV6-8,TRBJ1-2,TGTGCCAGCAGTGTAATGGTCAGCTATGGCTACACCTTC,CASSVMVSYGYTF
TRBD1,NA,TRBV30,TRBJ1-5,TGTGCCTGGAGTAGACAGGGCCGTCAGCCCCAGCATTTT,CAWSRQGRQPQHF
TRBD1,few,TRBV6-9,TRBJ1-1,TGTGCCAGCAGTCAGGGGGCCGGAGCTTTCTTT,CASSQGAGAFF
TRBD2,large,TRBV19,TRBJ2-1,TGTGCCAGTAGTATAGCGACTAGCCGCTACAATGAGCAGTTCTTC,CASSIATSRYNEQFF
TRBD1,once,TRBV5-1,TRBJ1-3,TGCGCCAGCAGCTTGTTCTGGACAGGGTCTTTCCCCGTATATTTT,CASSLFWTGSFPVYF
TRBD1,NA,TRBV5-1,TRBJ1-1,TGCGCCAGCAGCTTGGTGGGACAGTCGAGGGGTGAAGCTTTCTTT,CASSLVGQSRGEAFF
NA,few,TRBV11-3,TRBJ1-1,TGTGCCAGCAGCTTAAGCAGGGGGAACACTGAAGCTTTCTTT,CASSLSRGNTEAFF
TRBD1,NA,TRBV15,TRBJ2-1,TGTGCCACCAGAGTAGGACAGGGGGGAAAGCATGAGCAGTTCTTC,CATRVGQGGKHEQFF
NA,NA,TRBV11-3,TRBJ2-6,TGTGCCAGCAGCCAAAAGCCCCAGGCGTCCGAGGGCTCTGGGGCCAACGTCCTGACTTTC,CASSQKPQASEGSGANVLTF
NA,NA,TRBV1,TRBJ1-3,TGCGCCAGCAGCCCCTACCCGGTGAGCTCTGGAAACACCATATATTTT,CASSPYPVSSGNTIYF
TRBD1,few,TRBV9,TRBJ2-7,TGTGCCAGCAGCGCCCACCGGGACAGGGATTTCTACGAGCAGTACTTC,CASSAHRDRDFYEQYF
NA,medium-sized,TRBV11-3,TRBJ1-1,TGTGCCAGCGTACCCTCCGACCGCGTCAAAATTGGGGACACTGAAGCTTTCTTT,CASVPSDRVKIGDTEAFF
NA,medium-sized,TRBV11-3,TRBJ1-3,TGTGCCAGCAGAGAAACAGGGTCTGGAAACACCATATATTTT,CASRETGSGNTIYF
NA,once,TRBV18,TRBJ2-7,TGTGCCAGCTCACCCGCGGGAACCCCCTACGAGCAGTACTTC,CASSPAGTPYEQYF
NA,NA,TRBV11-3,TRBJ2-6,TGTGCCAGCAGCTTAAGCCCCGGGGCCAACGTCCTGACTTTC,CASSLSPGANVLTF
NA,NA,TRBV9,TRBJ2-6,TGTGCCAGCAGCGACGTGTCTGGGGCCAACGTCCTGACTTTC,CASSDVSGANVLTF
NA,NA,TRBV11-3,TRBJ1-1,TGTGCCAGCAGCTTACGGTTATTGAACACTGAAGCTTTCTTT,CASSLRLLNTEAFF
TRBD2,NA,TRBV28,TRBJ2-3,TGTGCCAGCAGTTTCCTAGCGGGCACAGATACGCAGTATTTT,CASSFLAGTDTQYF
NA,NA,TRBV19,TRBJ1-5,TGTGCCAGTACCACTACGGGCGGGGCCGTGAATCAGCCCCAGCATTTT,CASTTTGGAVNQPQHF
NA,NA,TRBV29-1,TRBJ1-1,TGCAGCGTTGATATTGGGGGGGATTTCACTGAAGCTTTCTTT,CSVDIGGDFTEAFF
NA,NA,TRBV16,TRBJ1-1,TGTGCCAGCAGCCCGACCGGGGGGGCTTTCTTT,CASSPTGGAFF
NA,few,TRBV6-8,TRBJ1-6,TGTGCCAGCAGCACCACAGCGGGGAATAATTCACCCCTCCACTTT,CASSTTAGNNSPLHF
TRBD1,large,TRBV11-3,TRBJ2-7,TGTGCCAGCAGCATGACAGGGGCACCCTACGAGCAGTACTTC,CASSMTGAPYEQYF
NA,few,TRBV6-8,TRBJ2-6,TGTGCCAGCAGTCCTCACAACTCTGGGGCCAACGTCCTGACTTTC,CASSPHNSGANVLTF
TRBD1,few,TRBV6-8,TRBJ2-6,TGTGCCAGCAGTTCCCAGGACAGGGTCGGGGCCAACGTCCTGACTTTC,CASSSQDRVGANVLTF
NA,NA,TRBV5-1,TRBJ1-3,TGCGCCAGCAGCTTGTTGCCAGACTCTGGAAACACCATATATTTT,CASSLLPDSGNTIYF
TRBD1,NA,TRBV19,TRBJ1-2,TGTGCCAGTAGTAGCCGGGACAGGGGTGTCTATGGCTACACCTTC,CASSSRDRGVYGYTF
NA,few,TRBV4-1,TRBJ1-5,TGCGCCAGCAGCCAAGATGGAAACAGCAATCAGCCCCAGCATTTT,CASSQDGNSNQPQHF
TRBD2,NA,TRBV18,TRBJ2-1,TGTGCCAGCTCACCACCGATCGGGGGGGGTTACAATGAGCAGTTCTTC,CASSPPIGGGYNEQFF
TRBD2,few,TRBV11-3,TRBJ2-5,TGTGCCAGCAGCTTCGGACTAGCGGGAGGAGAGACCCAGTACTTC,CASSFGLAGGETQYF
NA,few,TRBV6-8,TRBJ2-2,TGTGCCAGCAGCCATGGCCGGAACACCGGGGAGCTGTTTTTT,CASSHGRNTGELFF
TRBD2,NA,TRBV18,TRBJ2-1,TGTGCCAGCTCACTTGCGACTAGCGGGAAGTACAATGAGCAGTTCTTC,CASSLATSGKYNEQFF
NA,few,TRBV9,TRBJ2-7,TGTGCCAGCAGCCCCGAGGGGGGTCCGAACGAGCAGTACTTC,CASSPEGGPNEQYF
TRBD1,NA,TRBV30,TRBJ2-1,TGTGCCTGGAGTACCACCGCGACAGGGACTGAGCAGTTCTTC,CAWSTTATGTEQFF
NA,medium-sized,TRBV6-8,TRBJ2-5,TGTGCCAGCAGTTACTCGATTGCGGAGGGGAGACAAGAGACCCAGTACTTC,CASSYSIAEGRQETQYF
TRBD1,medium-sized,TRBV6-8,TRBJ1-5,TGTGCCAGCAGTTACTATTTGGGGGCGGGACAGTGGAATCAGCCCCAGCATTTT,CASSYYLGAGQWNQPQHF
NA,NA,TRBV11-3,TRBJ1-2,TGTGCCAGCAGCTTAGATCGGGTCAAGAACTATGGCTACACCTTC,CASSLDRVKNYGYTF
NA,NA,TRBV28,TRBJ1-2,TGTGCCAGCAGTCTTCTCATTGAGGGGCAAGAGGGCTACACCTTC,CASSLLIEGQEGYTF
TRBD1,once,TRBV19,TRBJ2-2,TGTGCCAGTAGTACACGGACAGGGGGCGAGGGCGGGGAGCTGTTTTTT,CASSTRTGGEGGELFF